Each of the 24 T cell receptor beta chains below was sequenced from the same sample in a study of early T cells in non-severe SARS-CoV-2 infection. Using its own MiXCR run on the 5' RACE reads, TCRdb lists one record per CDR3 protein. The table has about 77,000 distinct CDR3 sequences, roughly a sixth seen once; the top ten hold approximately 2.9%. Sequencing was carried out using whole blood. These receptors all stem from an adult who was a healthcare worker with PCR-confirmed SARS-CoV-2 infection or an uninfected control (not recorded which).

CDR3 DNA sequence: TGTGCCAGCAGGACGGCCAAAACTGAAGCTTTCTTT. Encoded protein: CASRTAKTEAFF. The chain is built from TRBV28 and TRBJ1-1; D gene unclear. This CDR3 contains 12 residues. CDR1 is MDHEN, CDR2 SYDVKM, per germline. V was clipped by 6 bases and J by 5 bases, with 10 bases between them. Complete variable domain (other parts from reference TRBV28 and TRBJ1-1): DVKVTQSSRYLVKRTGEKVFLECVQDMDHENMFWYRQDPGLGLRLIYFSYDVKMKEKGDIPEGYSVSREKKERFSLILESASTNQTSMYLCASRTAKTEAFFGQGTRLTVV.

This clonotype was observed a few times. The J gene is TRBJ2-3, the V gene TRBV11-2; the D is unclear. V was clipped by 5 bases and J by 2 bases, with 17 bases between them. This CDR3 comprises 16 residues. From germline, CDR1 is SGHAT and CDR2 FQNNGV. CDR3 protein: CASSRPLKENTDTQYF. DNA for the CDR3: TGTGCCAGCAGCAGACCCCTGAAGGAGAACACAGATACGCAGTATTTT.

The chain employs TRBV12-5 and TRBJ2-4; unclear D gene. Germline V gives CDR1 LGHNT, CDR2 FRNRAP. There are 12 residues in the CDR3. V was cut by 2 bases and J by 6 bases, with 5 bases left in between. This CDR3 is CASGLLGNIQYF. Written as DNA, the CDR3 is TGTGCTAGTGGTTTGTTAGGAAACATTCAGTACTTC.

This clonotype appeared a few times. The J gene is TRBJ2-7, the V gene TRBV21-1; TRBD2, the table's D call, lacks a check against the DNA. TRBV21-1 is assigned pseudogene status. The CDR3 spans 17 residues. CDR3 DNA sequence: TGTGCCAGCAGCAAAGTTGAAAAAGGGCAGTCCCTTTACGAGCAGTACTTC. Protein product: CASSKVEKGQSLYEQYF.

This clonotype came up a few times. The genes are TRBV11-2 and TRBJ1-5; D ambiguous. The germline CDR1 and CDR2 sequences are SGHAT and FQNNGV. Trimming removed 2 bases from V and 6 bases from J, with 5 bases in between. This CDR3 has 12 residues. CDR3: CASSLSPQPQHF. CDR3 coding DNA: TGTGCCAGCAGCTTATCCCCTCAGCCCCAGCATTTT.

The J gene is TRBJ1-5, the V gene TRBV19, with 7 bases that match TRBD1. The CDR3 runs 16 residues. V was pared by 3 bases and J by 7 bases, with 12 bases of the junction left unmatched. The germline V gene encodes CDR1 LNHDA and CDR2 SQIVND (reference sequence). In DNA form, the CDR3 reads TGTGCCAGTAGTATTGAACAGGGGCGAATGGGGCAGCCCCAGCATTTT. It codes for CASSIEQGRMGQPQHF. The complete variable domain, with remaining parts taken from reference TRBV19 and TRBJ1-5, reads DGGITQSPKYLFRKEGQNVTLSCEQNLNHDAMYWYRQDPGQGLRLIYYSQIVNDFQKGDIAEGYSVSREKKESFPLTVTSAQKNPTAFYLCASSIEQGRMGQPQHFGDGTRLSIL.

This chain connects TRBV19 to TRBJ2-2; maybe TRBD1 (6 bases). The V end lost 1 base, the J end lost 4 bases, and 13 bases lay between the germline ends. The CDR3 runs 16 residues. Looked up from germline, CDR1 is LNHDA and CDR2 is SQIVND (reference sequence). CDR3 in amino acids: CASSIVRTVFTGELFF. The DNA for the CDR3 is TGTGCCAGTAGTATAGTTCGGACAGTTTTCACCGGGGAGCTGTTTTTT.

The CDR3 DNA reads TGTGCCAGTAGTATAGATCTATTGGGACAGGGGTATCAGCCCCAGCATTTT. As protein: CASSIDLLGQGYQPQHF. The rearrangement links TRBV19 to TRBJ1-5, with 10 bases fitting TRBD1. From germline, CDR1 is LNHDA and CDR2 SQIVND (reference sequence). The CDR3 length is 17 residues. V lost 0 bases and J lost 5; bases outside the gene matches: 7.

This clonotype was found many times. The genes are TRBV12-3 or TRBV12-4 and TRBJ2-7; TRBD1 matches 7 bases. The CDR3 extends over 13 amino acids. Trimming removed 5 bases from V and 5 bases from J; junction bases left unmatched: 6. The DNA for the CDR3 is TGTGCCAGCAGTCTCGACAGGGCCCACGAGCAGTACTTC. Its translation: CASSLDRAHEQYF.

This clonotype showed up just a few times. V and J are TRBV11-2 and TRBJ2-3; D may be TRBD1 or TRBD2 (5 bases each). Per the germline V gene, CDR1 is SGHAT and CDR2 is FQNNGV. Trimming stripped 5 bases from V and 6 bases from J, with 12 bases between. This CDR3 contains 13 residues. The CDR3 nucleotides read TGTGCCAGCAGCCCGGGACCCTGGGATACGCAGTATTTT. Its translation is CASSPGPWDTQYF.

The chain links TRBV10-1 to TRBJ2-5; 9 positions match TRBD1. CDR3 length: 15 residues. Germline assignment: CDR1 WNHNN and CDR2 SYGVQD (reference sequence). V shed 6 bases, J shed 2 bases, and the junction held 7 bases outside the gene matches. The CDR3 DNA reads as TGCGCCAGCAGCCAGGACAGGGGAGGGCAAGAGACCCAGTACTTC. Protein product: CASSQDRGGQETQYF.

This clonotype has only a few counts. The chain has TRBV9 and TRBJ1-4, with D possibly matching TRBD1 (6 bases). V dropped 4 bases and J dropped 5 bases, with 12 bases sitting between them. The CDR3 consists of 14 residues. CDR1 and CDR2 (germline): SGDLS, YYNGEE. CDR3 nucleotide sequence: TGTGCCAGCAGCACAAGGGGGGAGAATGAAAAACTGTTTTTT. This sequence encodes CASSTRGENEKLFF.

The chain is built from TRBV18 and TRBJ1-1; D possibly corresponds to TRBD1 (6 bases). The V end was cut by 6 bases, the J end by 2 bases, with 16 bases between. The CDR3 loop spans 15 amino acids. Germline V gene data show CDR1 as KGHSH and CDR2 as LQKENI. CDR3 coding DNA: TGTGCCAGCTCGCCGGCCGGGACAACTAACACTGAAGCTTTCTTT. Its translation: CASSPAGTTNTEAFF.

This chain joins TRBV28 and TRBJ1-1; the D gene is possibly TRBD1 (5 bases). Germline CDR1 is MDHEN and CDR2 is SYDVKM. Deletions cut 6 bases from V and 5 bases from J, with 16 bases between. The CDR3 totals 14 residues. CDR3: CASSYRGFRTEAFF. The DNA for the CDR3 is TGTGCCAGCAGCTATCGGGGGTTTCGAACTGAAGCTTTCTTT.

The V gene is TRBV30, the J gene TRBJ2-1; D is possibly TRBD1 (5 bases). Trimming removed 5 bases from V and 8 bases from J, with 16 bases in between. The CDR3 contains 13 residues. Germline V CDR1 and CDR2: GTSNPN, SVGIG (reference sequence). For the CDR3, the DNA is TGTGCCTGGGAAAGACAGTTCGCCGATGAGCAGTTCTTC. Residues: CAWERQFADEQFF.

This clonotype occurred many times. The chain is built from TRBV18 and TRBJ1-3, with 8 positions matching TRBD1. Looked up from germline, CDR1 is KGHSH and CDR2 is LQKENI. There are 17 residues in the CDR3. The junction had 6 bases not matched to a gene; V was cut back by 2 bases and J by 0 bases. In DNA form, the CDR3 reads TGTGCCAGCTCACCAATGCAGGGGGCTGTCTCTGGAAACACCATATATTTT. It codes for CASSPMQGAVSGNTIYF.

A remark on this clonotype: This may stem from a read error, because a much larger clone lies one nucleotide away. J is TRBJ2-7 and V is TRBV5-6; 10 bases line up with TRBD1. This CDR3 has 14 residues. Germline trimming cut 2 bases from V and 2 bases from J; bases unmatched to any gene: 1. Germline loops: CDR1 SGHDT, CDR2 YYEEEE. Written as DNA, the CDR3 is TGTGCCAGCAGCTTCGGGACAGGGGCCTACGAGCAGTACTTC. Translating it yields CASSFGTGAYEQYF.

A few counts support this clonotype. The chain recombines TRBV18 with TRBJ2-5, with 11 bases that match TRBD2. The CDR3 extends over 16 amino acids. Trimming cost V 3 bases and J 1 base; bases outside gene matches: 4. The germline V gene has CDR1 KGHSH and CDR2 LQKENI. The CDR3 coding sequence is TGTGCCAGCTCACCTCTAGCGGGGGGTCCCCAAGAGACCCAGTACTTC. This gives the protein CASSPLAGGPQETQYF.

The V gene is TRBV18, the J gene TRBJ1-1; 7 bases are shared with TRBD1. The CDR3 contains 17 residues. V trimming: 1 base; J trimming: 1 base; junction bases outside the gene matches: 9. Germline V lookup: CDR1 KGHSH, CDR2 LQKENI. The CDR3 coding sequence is TGTGCCAGCTCACCACTCGGAACAGGGGCTCAGAACACTGAAGCTTTCTTT. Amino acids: CASSPLGTGAQNTEAFF.

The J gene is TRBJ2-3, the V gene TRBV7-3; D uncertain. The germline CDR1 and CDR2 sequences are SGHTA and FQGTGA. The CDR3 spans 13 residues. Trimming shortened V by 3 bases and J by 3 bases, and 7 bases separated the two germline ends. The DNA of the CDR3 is TGTGCCAGCAGCTTCGACCCTACAGATACGCAGTATTTT. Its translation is CASSFDPTDTQYF.

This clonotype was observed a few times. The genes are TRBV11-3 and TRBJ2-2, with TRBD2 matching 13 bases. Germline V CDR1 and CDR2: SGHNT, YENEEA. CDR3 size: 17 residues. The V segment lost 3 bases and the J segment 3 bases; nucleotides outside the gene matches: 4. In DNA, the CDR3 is TGTGCCAGCAGCTTTTCCACTAGCGGGGGGGACACCGGGGAGCTGTTTTTT. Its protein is CASSFSTSGGDTGELFF.

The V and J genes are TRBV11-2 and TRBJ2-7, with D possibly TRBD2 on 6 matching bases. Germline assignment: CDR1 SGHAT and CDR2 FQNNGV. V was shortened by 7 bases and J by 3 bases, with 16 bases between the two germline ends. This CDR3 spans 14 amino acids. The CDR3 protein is CASTEGLSVYEQYF. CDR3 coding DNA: TGTGCCAGCACCGAGGGACTGTCAGTCTACGAGCAGTACTTC.

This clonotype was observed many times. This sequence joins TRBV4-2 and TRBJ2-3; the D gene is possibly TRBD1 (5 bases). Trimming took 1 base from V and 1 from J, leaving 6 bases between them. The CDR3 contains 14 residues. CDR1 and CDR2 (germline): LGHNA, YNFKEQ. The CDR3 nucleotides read TGTGCCAGCAGCCAAGGGGGCGGCACAGATACGCAGTATTTT. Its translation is CASSQGGGTDTQYF.

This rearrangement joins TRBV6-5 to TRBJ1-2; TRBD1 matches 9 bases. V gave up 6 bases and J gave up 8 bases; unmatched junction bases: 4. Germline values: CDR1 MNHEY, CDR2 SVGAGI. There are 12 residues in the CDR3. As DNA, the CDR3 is TGTGCCAGCAGACGCACAGGGGGCGGCTACACCTTC. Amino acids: CASRRTGGGYTF.